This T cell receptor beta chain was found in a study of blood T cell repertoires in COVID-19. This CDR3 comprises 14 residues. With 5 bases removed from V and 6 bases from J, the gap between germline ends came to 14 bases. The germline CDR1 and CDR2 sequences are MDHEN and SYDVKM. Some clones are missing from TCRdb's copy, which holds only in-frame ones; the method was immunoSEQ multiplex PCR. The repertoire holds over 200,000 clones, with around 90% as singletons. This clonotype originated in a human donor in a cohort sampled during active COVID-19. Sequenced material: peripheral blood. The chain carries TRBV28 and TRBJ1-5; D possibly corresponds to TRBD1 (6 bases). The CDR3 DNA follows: TGTGCCAGCAGTAAAGGGGGGGGAGCTCAGCCCCAGCATTTT. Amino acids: CASSKGGGAQPQHF.